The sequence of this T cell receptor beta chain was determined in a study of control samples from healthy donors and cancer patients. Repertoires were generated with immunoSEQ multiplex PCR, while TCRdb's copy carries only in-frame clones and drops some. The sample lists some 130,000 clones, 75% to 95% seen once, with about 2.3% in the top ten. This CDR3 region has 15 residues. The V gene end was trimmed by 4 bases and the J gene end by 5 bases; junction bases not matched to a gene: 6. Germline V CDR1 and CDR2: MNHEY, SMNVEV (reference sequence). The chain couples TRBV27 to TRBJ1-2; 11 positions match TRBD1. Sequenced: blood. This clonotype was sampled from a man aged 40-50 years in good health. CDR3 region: CASSSRTGGGYGYTF. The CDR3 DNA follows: TGTGCCAGCAGTTCCCGGACAGGGGGCGGGTATGGCTACACCTTC.